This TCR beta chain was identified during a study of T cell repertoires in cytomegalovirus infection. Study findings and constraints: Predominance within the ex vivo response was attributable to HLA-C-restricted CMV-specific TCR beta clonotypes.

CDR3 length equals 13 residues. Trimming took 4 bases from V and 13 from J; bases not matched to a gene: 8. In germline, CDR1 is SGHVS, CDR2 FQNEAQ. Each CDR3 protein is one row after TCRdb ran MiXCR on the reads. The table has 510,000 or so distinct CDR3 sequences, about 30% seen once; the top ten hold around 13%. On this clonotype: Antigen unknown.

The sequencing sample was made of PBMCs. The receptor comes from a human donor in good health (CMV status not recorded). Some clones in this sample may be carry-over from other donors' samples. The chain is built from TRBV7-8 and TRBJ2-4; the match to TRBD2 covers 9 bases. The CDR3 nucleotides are TGTGCCAGCAGCTATAGCGGGGGAGGAGGACAGTACTTC. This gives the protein CASSYSGGGGQYF.